This T cell receptor beta chain appears in the sequencing data of a study of shared clonotypes between healthy human individuals (dated by TCRdb to 2020 to 2021). Looking at the study overall: The cohort comprised a couple of women and a few men aged 18 to 49 years. For each donor, three plates each were used for CD4 naive and CD4 memory, two plates were used for CD8 naive, and one plate was used for CD8 memory. To estimate repertoire size and how much clonotype sharing occurs between individuals, the study deeply sequenced the blood TCR repertoires of five healthy adults. To increase sequencing depth and limit assay-specific biases, TCR repertoire library preparation and sequencing were carried out by different laboratories using diverse techniques. Each donor's leukapheresis produced roughly between roughly 0.94 and 9.5 billion PBMCs. Results and caveats for the whole study, not just this receptor: Larger estimated clonotype richness was generally found for naive subsets than for memory subsets. Incomplete sequencing was indicated by rarefaction of sorted-subset datasets, despite the large sequencing depth. Sharing across a few donors was observed for around 5% of naive CD4, under 4% of naive CD8, 2% to 2.5% of memory CD4, and over 0.3% of memory CD8 clonotypes. Pairwise subsampling indicated that sequencing depth was expected to affect the degree of clonotype sharing among donors. Compared with non-shared clonotypes, clonotypes shared by all four sorted-subset donors had higher generation probabilities. The small number of donors limited the genetic and exposure-history diversity represented. Sampling was restricted to blood, and TCR repertoires in tissues likely differ from the TCR repertoires found in blood.

Donors were healthy HIV-negative adults with no recently reported acute infections or vaccinations. Every donor was a Caucasian adult residing in Nashville, Tennessee, USA. CD8 memory samples consisted of magnetically selected CD45RO+ cells combined with CCR7-negative CD45RA+ effector memory (TemRA) cells. After blood collection by leukapheresis, PBMCs were isolated using Ficoll-Histopaque density gradient centrifugation and then cryopreserved in the vapor phase of liquid nitrogen. Analytical flow cytometry was used to check the purity and quantity of each magnetically sorted T cell population. Genomic DNA was isolated from every sorted fraction and measured by UV absorbance on a Nanodrop 2000c. In the case of this clone: Its antigen is unknown. Base qualities are missing; no much larger clone stands one base away.

The junction shows trimming of 4 bases on V and 3 bases on J, and the gene matches do not reach 13 bases of it. The CDR3 sequence holds 16 residues, the cysteine and phenylalanine included. Only the CDR3 portion is preserved as DNA: 48 bases, with reading frame beginning at the first base. Using the deep immunoSEQ assay, multiplex PCR amplified TCR CDR3 regions from genomic DNA. For each cell subset, the extracted genomic DNA was distributed evenly across all wells of several immunoSEQ 96-well plates, and each plate served as one replicate. For sorted subsets, approximately 190 ng of genomic DNA, equivalent to some 30,000 T cell genomes, went into each replicate PCR. Purified libraries were measured with a Qubit 3.0 fluorometer, size-checked on a Bioanalyzer 2100, and measured again with the KAPA Library Quantification kit. Each immunoSEQ 96-well plate was sequenced on its own single-read 150-cycle Illumina NextSeq 550 flow cell. Per the original workflow: Because the immunoSEQ output included only junctional sequences and no quality scores, the filtering could not be the same as the filtering used for full-length reads. To assign V/J genes and CDR3, sequences were annotated against IMGT germline references using PyIR, a Python wrapper for IgBLAST v1.9. Any read was removed if the V/J assignment was weak (E-value above 1e-6), the CDR3 was missing, or the read contained stop codons, out-of-frame junctions, or ambiguous translated residues. V3J clonotypes were defined as sequences sharing an identical inferred V gene, J gene, and CDR3 amino acid sequence. Percentage overlap between repertoires was calculated by dividing the number of shared unique clonotypes by the size of the smaller repertoire. Repertoire richness was assessed with RTK rarefaction, the Chao1 estimator, and Recon v2.1 estimates of unobserved clonotypes. For all TCRbeta clonotypes obtained by the gDNA method from four donors, generation probabilities were computed with OLGA. Sourced from immuneACCESS, this table was stored by TCRdb with only in-frame sequences that have V and J called. A share of the clones is absent; for the studies checked, an unresolved V gene accounts for under half, and the remainder has no known explanation. V, J and clone size were drawn from that table, and D and trimming were deduced from the DNA. This sample lists roughly 380,000 clones; 96% were detected once. The ten biggest clones cover more than 0.3% of the sample.

This TCR was recovered from a young man in good health. The rearranged chain carries TRBV5-3 and TRBJ2-7, and TRBD1 matches 7 of the central bases. TRBV5-3 is assigned to the ORF class and has an uncertain function. The sample comprised memory CD8+ T cells sorted from blood. The intended sense of this specimen's cell subset or site label: CD45RO+ cells pooled with CCR7-negative TemRA cells. The DNA sequence is as follows: TGTGCCAGAAGCCCCTGGGACAGAGCATCCGACTACGAGCAGTACTTC. It codes for CARSPWDRASDYEQYF.